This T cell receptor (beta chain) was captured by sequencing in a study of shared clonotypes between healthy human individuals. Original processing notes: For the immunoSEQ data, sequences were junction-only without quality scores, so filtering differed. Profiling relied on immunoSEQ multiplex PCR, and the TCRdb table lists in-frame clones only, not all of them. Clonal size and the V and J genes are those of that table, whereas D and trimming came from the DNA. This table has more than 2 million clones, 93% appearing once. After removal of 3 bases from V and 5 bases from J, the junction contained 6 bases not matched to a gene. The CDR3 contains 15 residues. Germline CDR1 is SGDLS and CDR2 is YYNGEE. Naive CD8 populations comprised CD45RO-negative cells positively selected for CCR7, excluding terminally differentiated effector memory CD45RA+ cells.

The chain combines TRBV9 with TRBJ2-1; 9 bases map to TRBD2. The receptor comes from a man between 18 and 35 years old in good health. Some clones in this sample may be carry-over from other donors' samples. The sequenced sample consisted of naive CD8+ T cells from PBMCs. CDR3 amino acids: CASSAAASGDNEQFF. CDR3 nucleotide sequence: TGTGCCAGCAGCGCCGCCGCTAGCGGGGACAATGAGCAGTTCTTC.